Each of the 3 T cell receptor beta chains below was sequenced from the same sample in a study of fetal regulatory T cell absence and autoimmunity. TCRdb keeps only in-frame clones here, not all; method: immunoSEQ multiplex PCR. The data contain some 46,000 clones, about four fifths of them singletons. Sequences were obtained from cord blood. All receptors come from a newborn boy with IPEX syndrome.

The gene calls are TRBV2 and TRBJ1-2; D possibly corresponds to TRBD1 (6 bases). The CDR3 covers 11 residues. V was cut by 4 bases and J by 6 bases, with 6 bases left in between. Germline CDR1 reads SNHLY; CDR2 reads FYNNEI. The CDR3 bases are TGTGCCAGCAGTGGGACAGATGGCTACACCTTC. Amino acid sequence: CASSGTDGYTF.

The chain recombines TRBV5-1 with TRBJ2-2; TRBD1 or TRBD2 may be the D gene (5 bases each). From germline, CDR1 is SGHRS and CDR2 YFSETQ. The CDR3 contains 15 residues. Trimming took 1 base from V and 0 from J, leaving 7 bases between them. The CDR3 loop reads CASSLRDANTGELFF. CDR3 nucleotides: TGCGCCAGCAGCTTGCGGGACGCGAACACCGGGGAGCTGTTTTTT.

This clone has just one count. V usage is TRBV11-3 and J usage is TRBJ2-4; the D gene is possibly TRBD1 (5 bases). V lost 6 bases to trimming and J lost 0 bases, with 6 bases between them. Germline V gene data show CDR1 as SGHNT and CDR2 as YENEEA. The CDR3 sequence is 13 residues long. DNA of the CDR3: TGTGCCAGCAGTAGGGGAGCCAAAAACATTCAGTACTTC. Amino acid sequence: CASSRGAKNIQYF.